This T cell receptor beta chain was recovered during a study of T cell responses to AZD1222 COVID-19 vaccine. As to this clone: Antigen specificity is unknown.

Overall study findings and caveats: Repertoires were obtained solely post-peak T cell response.

Germline V gene data show CDR1 as SEHNR and CDR2 as FQNEAQ (reference sequence). CDR3 size: 13 residues. V was clipped by 6 bases and J by 4 bases; unmatched bases: 4. Assay used: immunoSEQ multiplex PCR; TCRdb lists only in-frame clones, some missing. Among 70,000 or so clones listed, about nine tenths were seen once. The receptor comes from an adult in good health. The V and J genes are TRBV7-9 and TRBJ1-1; TRBD1 matches 8 bases. The sequencing here drew on peripheral blood, taken on day 0 of AZD1222 vaccination. The CDR3 coding sequence is TGTGCCAGCAGTTCGACAGGGGCCACTGAAGCTTTCTTT. Translation gives CASSSTGATEAFF.